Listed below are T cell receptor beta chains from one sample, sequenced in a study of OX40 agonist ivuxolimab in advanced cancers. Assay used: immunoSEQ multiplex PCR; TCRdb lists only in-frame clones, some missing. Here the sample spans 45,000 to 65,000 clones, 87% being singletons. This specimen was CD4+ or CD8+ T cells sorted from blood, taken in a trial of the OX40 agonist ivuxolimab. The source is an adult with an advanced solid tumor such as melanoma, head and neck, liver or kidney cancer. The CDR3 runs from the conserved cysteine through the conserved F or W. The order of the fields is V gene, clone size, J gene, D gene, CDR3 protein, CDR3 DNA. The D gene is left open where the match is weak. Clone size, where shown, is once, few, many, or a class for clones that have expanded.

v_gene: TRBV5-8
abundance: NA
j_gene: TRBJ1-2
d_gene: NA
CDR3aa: CASSQVAGALFNYGYTF
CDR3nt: TGTGCCAGCAGCCAGGTGGCAGGGGCCCTCTTTAACTATGGCTACACCTTC

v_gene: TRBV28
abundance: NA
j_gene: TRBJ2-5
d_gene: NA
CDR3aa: CASRLTGTETQYF
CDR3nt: TGTGCCAGCAGACTGACAGGAACAGAGACCCAGTACTTC

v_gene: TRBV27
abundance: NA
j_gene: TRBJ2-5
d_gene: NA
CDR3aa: CASSLKGIGETQYF
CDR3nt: TGTGCCAGCAGTTTAAAGGGAATCGGAGAGACCCAGTACTTC

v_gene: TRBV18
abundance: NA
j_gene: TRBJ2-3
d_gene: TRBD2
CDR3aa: CASSPTSGSGDTQYF
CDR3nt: TGTGCCAGCTCCCCGACTAGCGGGAGTGGTGATACGCAGTATTTT

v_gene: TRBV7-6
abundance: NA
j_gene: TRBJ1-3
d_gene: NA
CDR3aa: CASSLSGRGPGNTIYF
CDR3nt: TGTGCCAGCAGCTTAAGCGGCAGGGGTCCTGGAAACACCATATATTTT

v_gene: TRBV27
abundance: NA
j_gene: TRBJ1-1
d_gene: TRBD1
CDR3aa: CASSPDRVENTEAFF
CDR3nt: TGTGCCAGCAGTCCGGACAGGGTGGAGAACACTGAAGCTTTCTTT

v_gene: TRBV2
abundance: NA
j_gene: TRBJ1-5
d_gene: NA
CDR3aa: CASSDLRDQPQHF
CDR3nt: TGTGCCAGCAGTGACTTGAGAGATCAGCCCCAGCATTTT

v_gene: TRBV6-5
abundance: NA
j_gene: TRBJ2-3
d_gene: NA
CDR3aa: CASSFTGISSTDTQYF
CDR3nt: TGTGCCAGCAGTTTCACCGGGATCTCTAGCACAGATACGCAGTATTTT

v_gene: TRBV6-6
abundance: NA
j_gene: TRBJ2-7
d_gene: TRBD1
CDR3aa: CASSRDRGVYEQYF
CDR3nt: TGTGCCAGCAGCCGGGACAGGGGAGTGTACGAGCAGTACTTC

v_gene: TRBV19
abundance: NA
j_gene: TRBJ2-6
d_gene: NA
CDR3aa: CASSRDGGSDSGANVLTF
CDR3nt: TGTGCCAGTAGCCGGGACGGCGGCTCCGACTCTGGGGCCAACGTCCTGACTTTC

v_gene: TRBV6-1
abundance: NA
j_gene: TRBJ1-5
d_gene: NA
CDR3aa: CASSEVGGVQPQHF
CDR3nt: TGTGCCAGCAGTGAAGTTGGGGGTGTTCAGCCCCAGCATTTT

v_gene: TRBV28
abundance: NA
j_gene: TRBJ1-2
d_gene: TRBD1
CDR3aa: CASRDTMGQKTISANYGYTF
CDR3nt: TGTGCCAGCCGTGATACAATGGGACAGAAGACCATATCAGCTAACTATGGCTACACCTTC

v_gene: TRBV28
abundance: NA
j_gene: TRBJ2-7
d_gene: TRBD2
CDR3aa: CASSERGALGFGQYF
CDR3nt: TGTGCCAGCAGTGAGCGGGGGGCCTTAGGGTTTGGGCAGTACTTC

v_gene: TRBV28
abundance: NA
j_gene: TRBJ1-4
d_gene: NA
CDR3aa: CASRQGNEKLFF
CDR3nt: TGTGCCAGCAGGCAGGGGAATGAAAAACTGTTTTTT

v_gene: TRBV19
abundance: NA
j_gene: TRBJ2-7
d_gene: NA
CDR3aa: CASSIGGSSYEQYF
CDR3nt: TGTGCCAGTAGTATTGGGGGGAGCTCCTACGAGCAGTACTTC

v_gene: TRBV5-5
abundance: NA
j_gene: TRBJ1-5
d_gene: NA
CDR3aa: CASSLGGPEPQHF
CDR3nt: TGTGCCAGCAGCCTCGGGGGTCCTGAGCCCCAGCATTTT

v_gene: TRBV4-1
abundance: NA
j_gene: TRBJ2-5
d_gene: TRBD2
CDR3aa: CASSSREGPWETQYF
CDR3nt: TGCGCCAGCAGCTCCAGGGAGGGGCCGTGGGAGACCCAGTACTTC

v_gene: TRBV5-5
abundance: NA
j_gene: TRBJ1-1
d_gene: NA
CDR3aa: CASSLRQLNTEAFF
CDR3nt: TGTGCCAGCAGCTTGAGGCAGTTAAACACTGAAGCTTTCTTT

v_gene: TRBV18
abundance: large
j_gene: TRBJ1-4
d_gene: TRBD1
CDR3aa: CASSSGQGGEKLFF
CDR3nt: TGTGCCAGCTCATCGGGACAGGGCGGCGAAAAACTGTTTTTT

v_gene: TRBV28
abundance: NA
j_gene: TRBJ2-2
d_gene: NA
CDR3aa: CASSLNGAPNTGELFF
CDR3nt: TGTGCCAGCAGTTTAAACGGGGCTCCGAACACCGGGGAGCTGTTTTTT

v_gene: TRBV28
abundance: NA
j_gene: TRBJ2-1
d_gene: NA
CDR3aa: CASSPLGAGEGNEQFF
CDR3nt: TGTGCCAGCAGTCCTCTCGGGGCGGGCGAGGGGAATGAGCAGTTCTTC

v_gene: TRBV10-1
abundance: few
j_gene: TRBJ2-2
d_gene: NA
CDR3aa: CASSDLYTGELFF
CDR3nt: TGCGCCAGCAGTGACCTATACACCGGGGAGCTGTTTTTT

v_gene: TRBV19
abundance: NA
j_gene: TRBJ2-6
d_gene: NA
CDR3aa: CASTTRQTSGANVLTF
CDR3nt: TGTGCCAGTACGACCCGGCAGACCTCTGGGGCCAACGTCCTGACTTTC

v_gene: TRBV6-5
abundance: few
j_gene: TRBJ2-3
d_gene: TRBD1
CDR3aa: CASSGDRSHTQYF
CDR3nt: TGTGCCAGCAGTGGGGACAGGTCTCATACGCAGTATTTT

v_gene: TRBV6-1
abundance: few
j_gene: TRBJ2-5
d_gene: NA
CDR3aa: CASSLTGSGETQYF
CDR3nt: TGTGCCAGCAGCCTGACCGGGAGCGGGGAGACCCAGTACTTC

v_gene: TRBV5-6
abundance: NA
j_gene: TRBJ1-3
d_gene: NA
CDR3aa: CASSPRDRPGNTIYF
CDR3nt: TGTGCCAGCAGCCCTCGGGACCGCCCAGGGAACACCATATATTTT

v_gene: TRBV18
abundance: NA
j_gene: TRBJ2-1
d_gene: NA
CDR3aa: CASSPPNYRGINEQFF
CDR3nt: TGTGCCAGCTCACCACCCAACTACCGGGGGATCAATGAGCAGTTCTTC

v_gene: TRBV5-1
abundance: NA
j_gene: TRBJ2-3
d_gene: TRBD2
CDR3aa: CASSLSGGLLTDTQYF
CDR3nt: TGCGCCAGCAGCTTGAGCGGGGGGTTGCTCACAGATACGCAGTATTTT

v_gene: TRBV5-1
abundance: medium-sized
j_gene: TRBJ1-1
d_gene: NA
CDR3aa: CASSLGRSFTEAFF
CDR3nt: TGCGCCAGCAGCTTGGGACGTTCCTTCACTGAAGCTTTCTTT

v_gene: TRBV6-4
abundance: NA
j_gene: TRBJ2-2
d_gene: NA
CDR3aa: CASSDAGRNTGELFF
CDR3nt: TGTGCCAGCAGTGACGCAGGGAGGAACACCGGGGAGCTGTTTTTT

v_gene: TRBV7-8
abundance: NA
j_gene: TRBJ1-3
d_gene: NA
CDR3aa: CASSSLFSGSGNTIYF
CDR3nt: TGTGCCAGCAGCTCGCTCTTCTCCGGCTCTGGAAACACCATATATTTT